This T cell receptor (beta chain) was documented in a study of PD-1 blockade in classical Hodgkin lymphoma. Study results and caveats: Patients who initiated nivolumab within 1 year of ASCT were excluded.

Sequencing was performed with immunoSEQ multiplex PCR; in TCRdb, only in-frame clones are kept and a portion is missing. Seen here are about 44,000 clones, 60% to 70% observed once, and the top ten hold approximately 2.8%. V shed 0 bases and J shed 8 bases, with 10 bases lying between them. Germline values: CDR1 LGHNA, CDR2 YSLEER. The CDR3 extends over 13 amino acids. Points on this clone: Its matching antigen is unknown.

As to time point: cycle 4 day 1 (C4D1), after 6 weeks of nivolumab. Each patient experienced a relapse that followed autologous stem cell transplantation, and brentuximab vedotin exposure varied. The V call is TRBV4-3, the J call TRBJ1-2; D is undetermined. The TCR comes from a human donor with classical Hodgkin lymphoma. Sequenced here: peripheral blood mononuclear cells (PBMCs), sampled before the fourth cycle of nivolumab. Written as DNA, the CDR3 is TGCGCCAGCAGCCAAGATACGGCCACGGGCTACACCTTC. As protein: CASSQDTATGYTF.